The next 20 T cell receptor beta chains were all read from a single sample in a study of cytomegalovirus exposure and HLA in healthy donors. The PCR made use of 60 Vbeta and 13 Jbeta primers. Sequencing was performed with immunoSEQ multiplex PCR; in TCRdb, only in-frame clones are kept and a portion is missing. The data show approximately 190,000 clones, around 83% seen once. The source material was PBMCs. The receptor set was obtained from a woman under 30 in good health and CMV-seronegative.

The chain couples TRBV27 to TRBJ1-5; 7 bases align to TRBD1. The CDR3 is made up of 14 amino acids. The V gene end was trimmed by 5 bases and the J gene end by 4 bases; junction bases not matched to a gene: 5. Germline assignment: CDR1 MNHEY and CDR2 SMNVEV (reference sequence). CDR3 protein: CASSGSGGNQPQHF. CDR3 in DNA: TGTGCCAGCAGTGGTTCAGGGGGTAATCAGCCCCAGCATTTT.

The gene calls are TRBV11-2 and TRBJ1-2; no reliable D call. This CDR3 has 17 amino acids. V lost 1 base and J 4 bases, leaving 19 bases between the germline ends. Germline V gene data show CDR1 as SGHAT and CDR2 as FQNNGV. The CDR3 DNA is TGTGCCAGCAGCTTAGGGAACGCAGTGGCAGGCCCCTATGGCTACACCTTC. This codes for CASSLGNAVAGPYGYTF.

The chain joins TRBV2 to TRBJ1-2; 11 bases map to TRBD1. The CDR3 loop spans 14 amino acids. The germline V gene encodes CDR1 SNHLY and CDR2 FYNNEI. Germline trimming cut 10 bases from V and 8 bases from J; bases unmatched to any gene: 12. The CDR3 here is CATTPGQGAGGYTF. Here the CDR3 DNA reads TGTGCCACCACACCCGGACAGGGGGCAGGGGGCTACACCTTC.

This clone was counted only a few times. J is TRBJ1-1 and V is TRBV4-2; tentatively, D is TRBD1 (6 bases). Trimming cost V 0 bases and J 3 bases, with 20 bases left between them. CDR1 and CDR2 (germline): LGHNA, YNFKEQ. This CDR3 has 18 residues. The CDR3 sequence is CASSQEIPGYTGHTEAFF. The CDR3 bases are TGTGCCAGCAGCCAAGAAATACCTGGGTACACAGGGCACACTGAAGCTTTCTTT.

V is TRBV9 and J is TRBJ2-2; D may be TRBD1 (6 bases). V gave up 0 bases and J gave up 3 bases, with 9 bases separating them. The CDR3 has 15 amino acids. Per the germline V gene, CDR1 is SGDLS and CDR2 is YYNGEE. The CDR3 loop reads CASSVDPGDTGELFF. The DNA of the CDR3 is TGTGCCAGCAGCGTAGACCCAGGGGACACCGGGGAGCTGTTTTTT.

This sequence joins TRBV7-9 and TRBJ1-5; D is uncertain. The germline CDR1 and CDR2 sequences are SEHNR and FQNEAQ (reference sequence). Trimming removed 4 bases at V and 7 bases at J, with 11 bases between. This CDR3 contains 13 residues. This CDR3 is CASSSQTGQPQHF. CDR3 DNA sequence: TGTGCCAGCAGCTCCCAAACGGGGCAGCCCCAGCATTTT.

V is TRBV5-1 and J is TRBJ1-2; the D is unclear. The ends were cut back, 6 bases at V and 0 bases at J, with 12 bases in the middle. The CDR3 consists of 14 residues. The germline V gene has CDR1 SGHRS and CDR2 YFSETQ. The CDR3 DNA is TGCGCCAGCAACGAGGGAGCCCCTAACTATGGCTACACCTTC. It codes for CASNEGAPNYGYTF.

This clone has more than one count but fewer than ten. V and J are TRBV4-2 and TRBJ2-3, with D possibly being TRBD2 (6 bases). The V and J ends lost 0 bases and 3 bases respectively, with 10 bases between them. The CDR3 sequence is 15 residues long. Germline V CDR1 and CDR2: LGHNA, YNFKEQ. The DNA of the CDR3 is TGTGCCAGCAGCCAAGACCGGGAGTTGACAGATACGCAGTATTTT. The encoded protein is CASSQDRELTDTQYF.

The V gene is TRBV6-4, the J gene TRBJ1-5; possible D gene TRBD1, 5 bases. Per germline, CDR1 MRHNA and CDR2 SNTAGT. With 0 bases removed from V and 8 bases from J, the gap between germline ends came to 11 bases. The length of the CDR3 is 14 residues. The CDR3 coding sequence is TGTGCCAGCAGTGACTCCGCCGGGGGTAAGCCCCAGCATTTT. It codes for CASSDSAGGKPQHF.

This clone was observed a few times. This sample also contains other DNA sequences that code for the same CDR3. This sequence joins TRBV7-3 and TRBJ1-4; perhaps TRBD1 as D (6 bases). V shed 6 bases and J shed 8 bases, with 13 bases lying between them. CDR3 length equals 13 residues. The germline V gene has CDR1 SGHTA and CDR2 FQGTGA. CDR3 coding DNA: TGTGCCAGCAGTCCAATGAGGGGGGAAAAACTGTTTTTT. It translates to CASSPMRGEKLFF. Full variable domain (outside the CDR3, taken from reference TRBV7-3 and TRBJ1-4): GAGVSQTPSNKVTEKGKYVELRCDPISGHTALYWYRQSLGQGPEFLIYFQGTGAADDSGLPNDRFFAVRPEGSVSTLKIQRTERGDSAVYLCASSPMRGEKLFFGSGTQLSVL.

The chain uses TRBV18 and TRBJ2-1; D perhaps matches TRBD1 (6 bases). From germline, CDR1 is KGHSH and CDR2 LQKENI. The CDR3 consists of 13 residues. The V and J ends lost 3 bases and 4 bases respectively, with 7 bases between them. The CDR3 is CASSPGQYNEQFF. DNA for the CDR3: TGTGCCAGCTCACCCGGACAGTACAATGAGCAGTTCTTC.

The genes are TRBV13 and TRBJ2-1; TRBD2 aligns across 11 bases. Germline loops: CDR1 PRHDT, CDR2 FYEKMQ (reference sequence). The CDR3 extends over 16 amino acids. The V segment lost 4 bases and the J segment 4 bases; nucleotides outside the gene matches: 6. In nucleotides, the CDR3 is TGTGCCAGCAGCTCGTCCGGGACTAGCGGATACAATGAGCAGTTCTTC. It specifies CASSSSGTSGYNEQFF. Together with reference TRBV13 and TRBJ2-1, the CDR3 gives the full variable domain: AAGVIQSPRHLIKEKRETATLKCYPIPRHDTVYWYQQGPGQDPQFLISFYEKMQSDKGSIPDRFSAQQFSDYHSELNMSSLELGDSALYFCASSSSGTSGYNEQFFGPGTRLTVL.

This chain uses TRBV6-1 with TRBJ1-4; a weak D match, TRBD1 (6 bases). Germline CDR1 MNHNS, CDR2 SASEGT. This CDR3 contains 17 residues. Trimming left V 1 base short and J 7 bases short, with 19 bases between. The CDR3 coding sequence is TGTGCCAGCAGTGAAGGGTGGCTAGTAGGGGGACGTGAAAAACTGTTTTTT. This encodes CASSEGWLVGGREKLFF.

The table lists this clone with a count of one. This rearrangement joins TRBV2 to TRBJ2-1; maybe TRBD1 (5 bases). V was pared by 7 bases and J by 6 bases, with 13 bases between. CDR3 length: 13 residues. Germline CDR1 is SNHLY and CDR2 is FYNNEI. In DNA form, the CDR3 reads TGTGCCAGCATGGCAGGGCAGTTCAATGAGCAGTTCTTC. It specifies CASMAGQFNEQFF. Using reference TRBV2 and TRBJ2-1 for the parts outside the CDR3, the full variable domain is EPEVTQTPSHQVTQMGQEVILRCVPISNHLYFYWYRQILGQKVEFLVSFYNNEISEKSEIFDDQFSVERPDGSNFTLKIRSTKLEDSAMYFCASMAGQFNEQFFGPGTRLTVL.

The CDR3 sequence is CASSEGLGQGNQPQHF. The CDR3 nucleotides read TGTGCCAGTAGTGAGGGCCTAGGACAGGGGAATCAGCCCCAGCATTTT. The rearrangement joins TRBV19 to TRBJ1-5, with 9 bases aligning to TRBD1. From germline, CDR1 is LNHDA and CDR2 SQIVND (reference sequence). This CDR3 spans 16 amino acids. Trimming at V came to 5 bases and at J to 4 bases, leaving 9 bases not matched to a gene.

The genes are TRBV2 and TRBJ2-5, with a weak D call TRBD2 (6 bases). The V end was cut by 11 bases, the J end by 5 bases, with 18 bases between. The CDR3 runs to 13 residues. Per germline, CDR1 SNHLY and CDR2 FYNNEI. In DNA, the CDR3 is TGTGCCGGAAGCGGGTTAAGGCGGGAGACCCAGTACTTC. Encoded protein: CAGSGLRRETQYF.

This sequence joins TRBV23-1 and TRBJ2-1, with 10 bases aligning to TRBD2. TRBV23-1 is an ORF, with its function uncertain. The CDR3 runs 15 residues. The trim removed 7 bases at V and 5 bases at J, leaving 8 bases unmatched. CDR3 coding DNA: TGCGCCAGCACCCTAAGCGGGAGGGGCAACAATGAGCAGTTCTTC. Its protein is CASTLSGRGNNEQFF.

V and J are TRBV19 and TRBJ2-5; D unresolved. The better agreement between TRBJ2-7 and the DNA end casts doubt on the J call. This CDR3 has 14 residues. Per germline, CDR1 LNHDA and CDR2 SQIVND (reference sequence). The CDR3 region is CASRETDHLYEQYF. CDR3 nucleotide sequence: TGTGCCAGTAGGGAGACGGATCACCTCTACGAGCAGTACTTC.

The rearrangement uses TRBV11-3 and TRBJ2-2, with 7 positions matching TRBD1. Trimming at V came to 4 bases and at J to 3 bases, leaving 11 bases not matched to a gene. The V gene's germline CDR1 is SGHNT and CDR2 YENEEA. The CDR3 spans 17 residues. CDR3 DNA sequence: TGTGCCAGCAGCTCGCAAGAACAGGGGTGGGACACCGGGGAGCTGTTTTTT. It translates to CASSSQEQGWDTGELFF.

V is TRBV5-1 and J is TRBJ2-5; TRBD2 matches 8 bases. V dropped 3 bases and J dropped 1; count of bases not matched to a gene: 5. Germline CDR1 SGHRS, CDR2 YFSETQ. The CDR3 is 15 amino acids. The DNA for the CDR3 is TGCGCCAGCAGCTCGTTAGCGGGGAGCCAAGAGACCCAGTACTTC. This gives the protein CASSSLAGSQETQYF.